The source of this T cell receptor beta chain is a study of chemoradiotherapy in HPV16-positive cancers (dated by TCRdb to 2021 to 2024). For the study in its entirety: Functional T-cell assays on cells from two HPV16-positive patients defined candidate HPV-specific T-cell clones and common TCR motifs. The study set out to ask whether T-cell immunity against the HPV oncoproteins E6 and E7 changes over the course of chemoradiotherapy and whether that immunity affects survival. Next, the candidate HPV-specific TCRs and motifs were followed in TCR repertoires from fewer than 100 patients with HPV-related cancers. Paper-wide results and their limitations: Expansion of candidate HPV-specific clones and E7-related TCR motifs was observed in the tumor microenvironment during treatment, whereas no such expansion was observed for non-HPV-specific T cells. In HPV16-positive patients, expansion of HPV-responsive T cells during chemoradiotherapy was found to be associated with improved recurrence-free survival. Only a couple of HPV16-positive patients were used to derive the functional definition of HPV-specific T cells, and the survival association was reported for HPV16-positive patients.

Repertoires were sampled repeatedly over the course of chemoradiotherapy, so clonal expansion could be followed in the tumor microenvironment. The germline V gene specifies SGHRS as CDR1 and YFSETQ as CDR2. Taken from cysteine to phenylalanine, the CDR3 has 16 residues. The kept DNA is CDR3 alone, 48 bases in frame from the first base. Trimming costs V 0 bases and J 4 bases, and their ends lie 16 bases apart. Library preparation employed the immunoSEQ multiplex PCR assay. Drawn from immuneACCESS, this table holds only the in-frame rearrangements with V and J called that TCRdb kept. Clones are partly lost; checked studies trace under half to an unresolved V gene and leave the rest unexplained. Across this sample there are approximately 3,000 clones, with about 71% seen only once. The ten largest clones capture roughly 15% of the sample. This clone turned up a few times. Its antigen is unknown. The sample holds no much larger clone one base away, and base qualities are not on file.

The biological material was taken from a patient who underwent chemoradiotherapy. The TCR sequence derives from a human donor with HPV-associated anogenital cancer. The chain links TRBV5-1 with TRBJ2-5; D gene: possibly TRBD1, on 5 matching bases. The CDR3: CASSLVDSNLVETQYF. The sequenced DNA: TGCGCCAGCAGCTTGGTCGACAGCAACTTAGTAGAGACCCAGTACTTC.